The 4 T cell receptor beta chains reported below all come from one sample, sequenced in a study of CD8+CD57+ T cells in acquired aplastic anemia. Sequencing was done on patients that had shown CD8+CD57+ cell expansion by flow cytometry. The template for TCR beta VDJ and CDR3 sequence profiling was genomic DNA. Each CDR3 protein is one row after TCRdb ran MiXCR on the reads. Of approximately 190,000 distinct CDR3 sequences in the sample, approximately 48% were seen once. The material sequenced was sorted CD4+, CD8+, or CD8+CD57+ T cells (not recorded which) from PBMCs. These receptor sequences come from a human donor with aplastic anemia.

This clonotype was counted ten times or more. CDR3 coding DNA: TGTGCCAGCAGCCCCGGGGGCGGGAAGGGAAACGAGCAGTACTTC. Residues: CASSPGGGKGNEQYF. This sequence joins TRBV7-3 and TRBJ2-7; D may correspond to TRBD1 or TRBD2 (6 bases each). Germline lookup yields CDR1 SGHTA and CDR2 FQGTGA. V was trimmed by 5 bases and J by 5 bases, leaving 19 bases between them. The CDR3 is made up of 15 amino acids.

The chain recombines TRBV7-3 with TRBJ1-2, with D unresolved. V was clipped by 5 bases and J by 7 bases, with 11 bases between them. Germline V CDR1 and CDR2: SGHTA, FQGTGA. This CDR3 has 12 amino acids. CDR3 protein: CASSPSTGGYTF. The CDR3 DNA sequence: TGTGCCAGCAGCCCGTCTACGGGTGGCTACACCTTC.

V gene TRBV24-1 combines with J gene TRBJ1-2; D unresolved. Germline V gene data show CDR1 as KGHDR and CDR2 as SFDVKD. The CDR3 contains 15 residues. V was pared by 4 bases and J by 3 bases, with 14 bases between. The CDR3 protein is CATSDPSAADYGYTF. CDR3 nucleotides: TGTGCCACCAGTGACCCTTCGGCAGCGGACTATGGCTACACCTTC.

With respect to this clonotype: It may be a read error: a sequence one base away is much more abundant. The chain links TRBV11-2 to TRBJ2-3; D gene ambiguous. CDR3 size: 16 residues. CDR1 SGHAT and CDR2 FQNNGV come from the germline V gene. Trimming removed 1 base from V and 3 bases from J, with 14 bases in between. For the CDR3, the DNA is TGTGCCAGCAGCTTAGGACGGAAAAGTTGGACAGATACGCAGTATTTT. It translates to CASSLGRKSWTDTQYF.